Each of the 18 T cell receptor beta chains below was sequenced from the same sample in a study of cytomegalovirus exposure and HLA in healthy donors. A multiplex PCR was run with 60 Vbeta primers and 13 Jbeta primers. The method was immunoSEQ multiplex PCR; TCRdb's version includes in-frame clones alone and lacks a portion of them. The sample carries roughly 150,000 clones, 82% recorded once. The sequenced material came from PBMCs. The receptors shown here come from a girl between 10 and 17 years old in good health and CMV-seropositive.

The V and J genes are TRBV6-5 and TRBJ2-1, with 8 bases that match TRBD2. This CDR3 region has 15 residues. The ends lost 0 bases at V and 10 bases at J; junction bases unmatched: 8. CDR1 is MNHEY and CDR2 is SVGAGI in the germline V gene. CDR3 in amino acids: CASSYSPGLGSEQFF. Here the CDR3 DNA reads TGTGCCAGCAGTTACTCGCCGGGACTAGGGAGCGAGCAGTTCTTC.

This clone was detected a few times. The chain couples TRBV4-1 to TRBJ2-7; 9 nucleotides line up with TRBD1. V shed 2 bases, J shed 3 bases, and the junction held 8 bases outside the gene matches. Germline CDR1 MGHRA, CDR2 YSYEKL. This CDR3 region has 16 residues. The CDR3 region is CASSQLPGQGSYEQYF. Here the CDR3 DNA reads TGCGCCAGCAGCCAACTACCGGGACAGGGCAGCTACGAGCAGTACTTC.

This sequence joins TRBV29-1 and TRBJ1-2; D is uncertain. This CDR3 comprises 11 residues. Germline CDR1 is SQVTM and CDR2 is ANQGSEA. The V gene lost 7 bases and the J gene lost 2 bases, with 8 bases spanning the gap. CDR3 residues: CSGAGNYGYTF. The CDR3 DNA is TGCAGCGGGGCAGGCAACTATGGCTACACCTTC. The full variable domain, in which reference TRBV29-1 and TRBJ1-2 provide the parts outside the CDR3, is SAVISQKPSRDICQRGTSLTIQCQVDSQVTMMFWYRQQPGQSLTLIATANQGSEATYESGFVIDKFPISRPNLTFSTLTVSNMSPEDSSIYLCSGAGNYGYTFGSGTRLTVV.

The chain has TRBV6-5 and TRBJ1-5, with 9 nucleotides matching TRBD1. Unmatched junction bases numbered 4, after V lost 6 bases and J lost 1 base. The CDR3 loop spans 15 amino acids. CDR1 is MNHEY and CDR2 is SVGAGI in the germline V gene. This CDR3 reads CASRVGQGSNQPQHF. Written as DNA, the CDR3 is TGTGCCAGCAGAGTGGGACAGGGCAGCAATCAGCCCCAGCATTTT.

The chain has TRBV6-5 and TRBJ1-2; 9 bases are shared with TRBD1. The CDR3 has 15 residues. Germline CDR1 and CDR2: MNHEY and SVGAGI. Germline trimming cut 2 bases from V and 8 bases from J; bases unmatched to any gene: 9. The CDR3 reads CASSYRTGASGGYTF. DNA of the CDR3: TGTGCCAGCAGTTACCGGACAGGGGCCTCTGGGGGCTACACCTTC.

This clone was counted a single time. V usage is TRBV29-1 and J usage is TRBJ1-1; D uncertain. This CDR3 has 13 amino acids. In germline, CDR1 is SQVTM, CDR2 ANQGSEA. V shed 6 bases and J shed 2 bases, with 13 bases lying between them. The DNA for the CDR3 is TGCAGCGTCATCGCAGGTACTAACACTGAAGCTTTCTTT. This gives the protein CSVIAGTNTEAFF.

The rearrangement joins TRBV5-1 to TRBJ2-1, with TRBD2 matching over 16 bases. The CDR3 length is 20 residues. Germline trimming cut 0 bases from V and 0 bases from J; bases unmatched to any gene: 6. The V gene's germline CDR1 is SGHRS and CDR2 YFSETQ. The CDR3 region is CASSLDGTSGRASSYNEQFF. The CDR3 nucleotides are TGCGCCAGCAGCTTGGATGGGACTAGCGGGAGGGCTAGCTCCTACAATGAGCAGTTCTTC.

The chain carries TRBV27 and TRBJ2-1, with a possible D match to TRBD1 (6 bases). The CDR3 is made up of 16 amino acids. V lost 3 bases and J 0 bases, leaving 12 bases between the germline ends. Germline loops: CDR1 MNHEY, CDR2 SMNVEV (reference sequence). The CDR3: CASSFRGQISYNEQFF. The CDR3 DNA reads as TGTGCCAGCAGTTTCCGCGGACAGATCTCCTACAATGAGCAGTTCTTC.

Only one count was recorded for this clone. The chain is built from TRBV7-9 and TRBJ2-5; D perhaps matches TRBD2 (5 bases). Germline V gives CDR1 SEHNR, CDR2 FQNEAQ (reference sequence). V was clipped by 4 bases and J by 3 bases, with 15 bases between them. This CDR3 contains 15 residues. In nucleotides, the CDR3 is TGTGCCAGCAGCTCCCCTCGAGCGGATAAAGAGACCCAGTACTTC. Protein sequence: CASSSPRADKETQYF.

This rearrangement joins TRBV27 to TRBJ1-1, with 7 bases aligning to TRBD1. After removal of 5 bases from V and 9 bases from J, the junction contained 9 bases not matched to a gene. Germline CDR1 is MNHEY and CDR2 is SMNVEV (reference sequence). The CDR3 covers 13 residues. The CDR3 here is CASSPRQGGQAFF. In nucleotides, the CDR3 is TGTGCCAGCAGTCCGCGACAGGGAGGTCAAGCTTTCTTT.

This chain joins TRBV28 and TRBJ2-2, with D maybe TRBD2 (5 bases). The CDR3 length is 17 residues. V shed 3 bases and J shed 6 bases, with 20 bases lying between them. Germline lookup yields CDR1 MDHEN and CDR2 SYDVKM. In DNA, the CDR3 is TGTGCCAGCAGTTTTTGGGTGTTGGGAGTTGACGCCGGGGAGCTGTTTTTT. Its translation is CASSFWVLGVDAGELFF.

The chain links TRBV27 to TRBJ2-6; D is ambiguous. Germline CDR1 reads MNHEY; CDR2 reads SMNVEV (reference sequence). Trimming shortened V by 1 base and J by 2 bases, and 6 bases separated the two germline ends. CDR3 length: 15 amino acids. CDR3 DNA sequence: TGTGCCAGCAGTTTATTGCTAGCTGGGGCCAACGTCCTGACTTTC. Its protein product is CASSLLLAGANVLTF.

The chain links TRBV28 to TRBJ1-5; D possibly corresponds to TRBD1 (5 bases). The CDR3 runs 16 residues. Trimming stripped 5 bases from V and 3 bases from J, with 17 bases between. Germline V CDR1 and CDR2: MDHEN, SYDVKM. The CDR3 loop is CASSPPTVRINQPQHF. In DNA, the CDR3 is TGTGCCAGCAGTCCCCCGACAGTCCGCATCAATCAGCCCCAGCATTTT.

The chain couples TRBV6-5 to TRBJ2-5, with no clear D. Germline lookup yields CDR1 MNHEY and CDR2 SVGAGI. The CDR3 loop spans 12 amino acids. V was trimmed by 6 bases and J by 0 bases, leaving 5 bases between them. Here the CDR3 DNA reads TGTGCCAGCAGACAATACCAAGAGACCCAGTACTTC. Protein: CASRQYQETQYF.

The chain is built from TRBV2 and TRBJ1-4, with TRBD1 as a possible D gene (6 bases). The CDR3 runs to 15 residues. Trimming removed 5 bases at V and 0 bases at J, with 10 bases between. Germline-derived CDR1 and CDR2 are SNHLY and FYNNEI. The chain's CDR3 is CASSRDTSTNEKLFF. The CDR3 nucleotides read TGTGCCAGCAGTCGGGACACCTCAACTAATGAAAAACTGTTTTTT.

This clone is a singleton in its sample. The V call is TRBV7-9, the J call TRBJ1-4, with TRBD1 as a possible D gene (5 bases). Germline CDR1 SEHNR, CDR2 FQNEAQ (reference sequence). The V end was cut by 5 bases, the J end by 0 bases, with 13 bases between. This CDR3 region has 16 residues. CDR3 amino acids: CASSPRQSATNEKLFF. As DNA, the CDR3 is TGTGCCAGCAGCCCTCGACAGAGTGCAACTAATGAAAAACTGTTTTTT. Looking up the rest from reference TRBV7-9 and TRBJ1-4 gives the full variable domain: DTGVSQNPRHKITKRGQNVTFRCDPISEHNRLYWYRQTLGQGPEFLTYFQNEAQLEKSRLLSDRFSAERPKGSFSTLEIQRTEQGDSAMYLCASSPRQSATNEKLFFGSGTQLSVL.

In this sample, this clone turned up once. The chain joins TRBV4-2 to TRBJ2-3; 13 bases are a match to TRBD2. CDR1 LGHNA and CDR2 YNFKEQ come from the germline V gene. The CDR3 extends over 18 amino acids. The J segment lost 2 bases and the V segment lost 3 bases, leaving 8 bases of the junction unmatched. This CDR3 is CASSHPGLAGVTTDTQYF. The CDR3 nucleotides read TGTGCCAGCAGCCACCCCGGACTAGCGGGGGTAACCACAGATACGCAGTATTTT.

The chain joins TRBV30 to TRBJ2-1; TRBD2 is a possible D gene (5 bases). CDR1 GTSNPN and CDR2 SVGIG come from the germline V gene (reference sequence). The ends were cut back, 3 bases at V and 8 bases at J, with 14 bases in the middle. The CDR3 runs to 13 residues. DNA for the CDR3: TGTGCCTGGAGGGCGCGGGTTTTCGATGAGCAGTTCTTC. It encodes CAWRARVFDEQFF.